These 27 T cell receptor beta chains originate from one sample sequenced in a study of PD-1 blockade in classical Hodgkin lymphoma. The repertoire was sequenced with immunoSEQ multiplex PCR; TCRdb's copy has only in-frame clones and lacks some. This table holds about 64,000 clones, about 90% found once. Time point specified: cycle 4 day 1 (C4D1), after more than 5 weeks of nivolumab. Each patient experienced a relapse that followed autologous stem cell transplantation, and brentuximab vedotin exposure varied. The specimen comprised peripheral blood mononuclear cells (PBMCs), sampled before the fourth cycle of nivolumab. These receptor sequences come from a human donor with classical Hodgkin lymphoma.

This clone is a singleton in its sample. The gene calls are TRBV7-8 and TRBJ2-7; 8 bases are shared with TRBD2. The CDR3 is made up of 16 amino acids. Looked up from germline, CDR1 is SGHVS and CDR2 is FQNEAQ. Trimming at V came to 0 bases and at J to 3 bases, leaving 7 bases not matched to a gene. The CDR3 protein is CASSLAELLAGYEQYF. The DNA for the CDR3 is TGTGCCAGCAGCTTAGCGGAGTTGCTAGCGGGCTACGAGCAGTACTTC.

In regard to this clone: Other DNA sequences of this sample code for an identical CDR3. The CDR3 spells CAWSPKGRGGTDTQYF. The CDR3 coding sequence is TGTGCCTGGAGCCCAAAAGGTCGCGGAGGGACAGATACGCAGTATTTT. V and J are TRBV30 and TRBJ2-3, with D perhaps matching TRBD2 (6 bases). The CDR3 totals 16 residues. In germline, CDR1 is GTSNPN, CDR2 SVGIG (reference sequence). V lost 3 bases and J lost 3, with 19 bases in between. The full variable domain, with the rest looked up from reference TRBV30 and TRBJ2-3, is SQTIHQWPATLVQPVGSPLSLECTVEGTSNPNLYWYRQAAGRGLQLLFYSVGIGQISSEVPQNLSASRPQDRQFILSSKKLLLSDSGFYLCAWSPKGRGGTDTQYFGPGTRLTVL.

The chain links TRBV2 to TRBJ1-3; D gene unclear. The CDR3 has 16 residues. Germline V gene data show CDR1 as SNHLY and CDR2 as FYNNEI. V lost 8 bases and J 0 bases, leaving 17 bases between the germline ends. DNA for the CDR3: TGTGCCAGCGGCACGCACCGGGTTATCTCTGGAAACACCATATATTTT. It encodes CASGTHRVISGNTIYF.

Only a few counts were recorded for this clone. The chain links TRBV18 to TRBJ1-1; D ambiguous. V gave up 2 bases and J gave up 2 bases, with 12 bases separating them. The CDR3 consists of 15 residues. Germline V gene lookup returns CDR1 KGHSH and CDR2 LQKENI. The CDR3, as DNA: TGTGCCAGCTCACCAATCCCAAGGCCCAACACTGAAGCTTTCTTT. Translated, it gives CASSPIPRPNTEAFF.

The chain couples TRBV5-1 to TRBJ2-3, with D perhaps matching TRBD2 (6 bases). CDR3 size: 14 residues. Per germline, CDR1 SGHRS and CDR2 YFSETQ. The V end lost 3 bases, the J end lost 1 base, and 9 bases lay between the germline ends. In DNA form, the CDR3 reads TGCGCCAGCAGCTCCACGGGGGGCACAGATACGCAGTATTTT. Encoded protein: CASSSTGGTDTQYF.

This chain connects TRBV6-5 to TRBJ1-2; a possible D gene is TRBD1 (6 bases). CDR1 is MNHEY, CDR2 SVGAGI, per germline. CDR3 length equals 15 residues. V shed 0 bases and J shed 4 bases, with 12 bases lying between them. CDR3 sequence (DNA): TGTGCCAGCAGTTACTCCACAGGGTCCCTCTATGGCTACACCTTC. Its protein product is CASSYSTGSLYGYTF.

The rearrangement links TRBV6-5 to TRBJ2-5, with 8 bases aligning to TRBD1. The germline V gene encodes CDR1 MNHEY and CDR2 SVGAGI. The CDR3 contains 15 residues. The V segment lost 6 bases and the J segment 5 bases; nucleotides outside the gene matches: 11. The CDR3 nucleotides are TGTGCCAGCAGAACAACCCGACAGGGGCCCGAGACCCAGTACTTC. Translation gives CASRTTRQGPETQYF.

J is TRBJ2-1 and V is TRBV5-1; D ambiguous. CDR1 is SGHRS and CDR2 is YFSETQ in the germline V gene. Trimming shortened V by 4 bases and J by 6 bases, and 17 bases separated the two germline ends. The CDR3 is 15 amino acids. As DNA, the CDR3 is TGCGCCAGCAGCCCTCCTGTTCAAGTACTCAATGAGCAGTTCTTC. The encoded protein is CASSPPVQVLNEQFF.

This chain's CDR3 is CASRRDSSGELFF. For the CDR3, the DNA is TGTGCCAGCCGCCGGGACTCCTCCGGGGAGCTGTTTTTT. This rearrangement joins TRBV6-4 to TRBJ2-2, with D maybe TRBD2 (6 bases). This CDR3 contains 13 residues. V lost 8 bases and J 6 bases, leaving 13 bases between the germline ends. The germline CDR1 and CDR2 sequences are MRHNA and SNTAGT.

The rearrangement joins TRBV30 to TRBJ1-4; D remains unclear. CDR3 size: 14 residues. V was clipped by 0 bases and J by 10 bases, with 15 bases between them. CDR1 and CDR2 from the germline V gene are GTSNPN and SVGIG (reference sequence). CDR3 protein: CAWSVLSYNRKLFF. The CDR3 nucleotides read TGTGCCTGGAGTGTACTTAGCTATAACCGAAAACTGTTTTTT.

The V and J genes are TRBV27 and TRBJ2-5; TRBD2 matches 9 bases. After removal of 6 bases from V and 5 bases from J, the junction contained 10 bases not matched to a gene. Germline values: CDR1 MNHEY, CDR2 SMNVEV (reference sequence). This CDR3 comprises 15 residues. The CDR3: CASSFGIAGVETQYF. The CDR3 DNA sequence: TGTGCCAGCAGCTTCGGGATAGCGGGGGTGGAGACCCAGTACTTC.

This clone was counted only a few times. V usage is TRBV5-1 and J usage is TRBJ1-6; no definite D call. The germline V gene has CDR1 SGHRS and CDR2 YFSETQ. V dropped 0 bases and J dropped 7 bases, with 8 bases sitting between them. The CDR3 is made up of 14 amino acids. This CDR3 reads CASSLDLPNSPLHF. CDR3 nucleotides: TGCGCCAGCAGCTTGGACCTCCCGAATTCACCCCTCCACTTT. Full variable domain (outside the CDR3, taken from reference TRBV5-1 and TRBJ1-6): KAGVTQTPRYLIKTRGQQVTLSCSPISGHRSVSWYQQTPGQGLQFLFEYFSETQRNKGNFPGRFSGRQFSNSRSEMNVSTLELGDSALYLCASSLDLPNSPLHFGNGTRLTVT.

The DNA of the CDR3 is TGCGCCAGCAGCAAGGGACCCTATCGGGTGTACACTGAAGCTTTCTTT. Encoded protein: CASSKGPYRVYTEAFF. The rearrangement links TRBV5-1 to TRBJ1-1; TRBD1 might be the D (5 bases). The CDR3 contains 16 residues. Trimming took off 4 bases at V and 3 bases at J, with 19 bases between the two ends. Germline V gene lookup returns CDR1 SGHRS and CDR2 YFSETQ.

The V and J genes are TRBV6-7 and TRBJ2-1, with D tentatively TRBD1 or TRBD2 (5 bases each). TRBV6-7 is an ORF for which the function is uncertain. The CDR3 loop spans 13 amino acids. Trimming stripped 8 bases from V and 3 bases from J, with 11 bases between. The CDR3 nucleotides read TGTGCCAGCCGCCGGGGCAACTACAATGAGCAGTTCTTC. Translating gives CASRRGNYNEQFF.

V gene TRBV7-9 combines with J gene TRBJ1-2, with unresolved D. Trimming shortened V by 6 bases and J by 7 bases, and 21 bases separated the two germline ends. Looked up from germline, CDR1 is SEHNR and CDR2 is FQNEAQ (reference sequence). CDR3 length: 15 amino acids. CDR3 region: CASRSSGLPSLGYTF. The CDR3, as DNA: TGTGCCAGCAGATCTTCCGGGCTTCCTTCCCTTGGCTACACCTTC.

The genes are TRBV7-2 and TRBJ2-5; D gene unclear. CDR1 SGHTA and CDR2 FQGNSA come from the germline V gene. V was trimmed by 0 bases and J by 5 bases, leaving 7 bases between them. The CDR3 length is 13 residues. CDR3 amino acids: CASSLAPFETQYF. CDR3 sequence (DNA): TGTGCCAGCAGCTTAGCCCCCTTTGAGACCCAGTACTTC.

The chain uses TRBV10-2 and TRBJ1-2; a possible D gene is TRBD1 (5 bases). V dropped 10 bases and J dropped 0 bases, with 18 bases sitting between them. The CDR3 extends over 15 amino acids. Per germline, CDR1 WSHSY and CDR2 SAAADI. CDR3 loop: CANNYTGATNYGYTF. CDR3 coding DNA: TGCGCCAATAACTATACCGGGGCAACTAACTATGGCTACACCTTC.

The chain carries TRBV7-6 and TRBJ2-1; D is possibly TRBD2 (5 bases). Between the trimmed V and J ends, which lost 1 base and 2 bases, there was a span of 12 bases. Germline CDR1 SGHVS, CDR2 FNYEAQ. The length of the CDR3 is 16 residues. The CDR3, as DNA: TGTGCCAGCAGCTTAGGCCCCCTCGGGGCCTACAATGAGCAGTTCTTC. Amino acids: CASSLGPLGAYNEQFF.

The rearrangement joins TRBV14 to TRBJ2-5; D may be TRBD2 (5 bases). CDR1 is SGHDN, CDR2 FVKESK, per germline. The CDR3 has 16 residues. Trimming removed 4 bases from V and 5 bases from J, with 20 bases in between. The CDR3 here is CASSPGMTTMRETQYF. The CDR3 nucleotides read TGTGCCAGCAGCCCTGGGATGACTACAATGCGGGAGACCCAGTACTTC.

The genes are TRBV4-1 and TRBJ1-3; D unclear. The V end lost 0 bases, the J end lost 2 bases, and 14 bases lay between the germline ends. The CDR3 spans 17 residues. CDR1 and CDR2 from the germline V gene are MGHRA and YSYEKL. For the CDR3, the DNA is TGCGCCAGCAGCCAAGATAAAGGACTGGGTGCTGGAAACACCATATATTTT. As protein: CASSQDKGLGAGNTIYF.

The chain links TRBV5-6 to TRBJ2-5; no clear D. This CDR3 comprises 12 residues. The V end lost 3 bases, the J end lost 3 bases, and 6 bases lay between the germline ends. Germline V gene data show CDR1 as SGHDT and CDR2 as YYEEEE. The CDR3 DNA reads TGTGCCAGCAGCTACCACAAAGAGACCCAGTACTTC. Encoded protein: CASSYHKETQYF.

The chain recombines TRBV25-1 with TRBJ1-4; the D gene is possibly TRBD1 (6 bases). The CDR3 length is 14 residues. Per the germline V gene, CDR1 is MGHDK and CDR2 is SYGVNS. The V and J ends lost 6 bases and 6 bases respectively, with 14 bases between them. The CDR3 bases are TGTGCCAGCAGCGAAGGGGGGGGCGATGAAAAACTGTTTTTT. Amino acids: CASSEGGGDEKLFF.

V usage is TRBV6-1 and J usage is TRBJ1-1, with no clear D. The CDR3 covers 13 residues. Germline CDR1 and CDR2: MNHNS and SASEGT. The V end lost 5 bases, the J end lost 6 bases, and 13 bases lay between the germline ends. Here the CDR3 reads CASSSDALAEAFF. The CDR3 nucleotides read TGTGCCAGCAGTTCCGACGCGCTAGCTGAAGCTTTCTTT.

The gene calls are TRBV6-5 and TRBJ2-7; 9 positions match TRBD1. Germline assignment: CDR1 MNHEY and CDR2 SVGAGI. V was pared by 6 bases and J by 6 bases, with 9 bases of the junction left unmatched. The CDR3 runs to 14 residues. The DNA for the CDR3 is TGTGCCAGCAGGACCGGGACAGGGTTTACCGAGCAGTACTTC. Translated: CASRTGTGFTEQYF.

The rearrangement joins TRBV5-6 to TRBJ1-2; D is uncertain. V was cut by 2 bases and J by 8 bases, with 22 bases left in between. The CDR3 length is 16 residues. Germline lookup yields CDR1 SGHDT and CDR2 YYEEEE. The CDR3 sequence: CASSFKARIAPVGYTF. The CDR3 nucleotides are TGTGCCAGCAGCTTCAAGGCCAGGATAGCCCCGGTGGGCTACACCTTC.

Details on this clone: Germline and junction disagree at one end, which may indicate a read error. This sequence joins TRBV7-7 and TRBJ2-1, with 9 bases lining up with TRBD1. This CDR3 spans 13 amino acids. The germline V gene has CDR1 SSHAT and CDR2 FNYEAQ (reference sequence). CDR3 in DNA: TGTGCTAGCAGCCCGGACAGGGGCAATGAGCAGTTCTTC. The encoded protein is CASSPDRGNEQFF.

V is TRBV6-5 and J is TRBJ2-5; a weak D match, TRBD1 (6 bases). CDR1 MNHEY and CDR2 SVGAGI come from the germline V gene. V lost 3 bases and J lost 4, with 15 bases in between. There are 15 residues in the CDR3. The CDR3 sequence is CASSYGIEDRETQYF. CDR3 in DNA: TGTGCCAGCAGTTATGGGATAGAGGACAGAGAGACCCAGTACTTC.